This TCR beta chain was sequenced during a study of cytomegalovirus exposure and HLA in healthy donors. Study as a whole: An earlier analysis found 100 million or so unique TCR beta sequences from approximately 170 million T cells.

60 Vbeta and 13 Jbeta primers were used in PCR. Clones were read by immunoSEQ multiplex PCR, and TCRdb kept only the in-frame ones, dropping some. Among 110,000 to 150,000 clones listed, roughly 76% were seen once. This CDR3 region has 15 residues. Trimming removed 2 bases at V and 0 bases at J, with 8 bases between. Germline values: CDR1 MNHNS, CDR2 SASEGT. On this clone itself: Its antigen is currently unknown.

Study-level findings and limits: Reportedly, a later analysis found an Asian-associated ancestry cluster had fewer N-insertions than the roughly 700-donor mean. Productive status was seen about 90% or about 30% of the time for most TCR beta V segments in an earlier analysis.

This receptor was obtained from a female donor in good health and CMV-seronegative. This rearrangement joins TRBV6-1 to TRBJ1-3; D is ambiguous. Specimen: PBMCs. CDR3 bases: TGTGCCAGCAGTGAACGCCGAGTCTCTGGAAACACCATATATTTT. This gives the protein CASSERRVSGNTIYF.